This is a list of T cell receptor beta chains from one sample in a study of blood T cell repertoires in COVID-19. Profiled with immunoSEQ multiplex PCR; TCRdb holds only in-frame clones, not every one. The sample includes some 110,000 clones, roughly 72% of them seen just once. The source material was peripheral blood. These receptors were collected from an elderly man with COVID-19, enrolled during active disease. The CDR3 runs from the conserved cysteine through the conserved F or W. Fields, in order: J gene, V gene, D gene, clone size, CDR3 DNA, CDR3 protein. A D gene is named only where the DNA matches it firmly. Some rows have no size entry. The others give once, few or many, or a class for an expanded clone.

TRBJ2-6	TRBV28	TRBD1	NA	TGTGCCAGCAGCTCGGGACAGGGCTGGGCCAACGTCCTGACTTTC	CASSSGQGWANVLTF
TRBJ1-5	TRBV6-4	NA	NA	TGTGCCAGAACCTTTCAGGAGGCGGAGGGTTATAGCAATCAGCCCCAGCATTTT	CARTFQEAEGYSNQPQHF
TRBJ2-1	TRBV6-5	TRBD2	NA	TGTGCCAGCAGAGCCGGGACTAGCGGGACCAATGAGCAGTTCTTC	CASRAGTSGTNEQFF
TRBJ2-1	TRBV6-6	NA	few	TGTGCCAGCAGCCTAGGACTGTACAATGAGCAGTTCTTC	CASSLGLYNEQFF
TRBJ2-1	TRBV7-3	TRBD2	NA	TGTGCCAGCAGCCGGGGGGGCACTAGCGGGAGGATCAATGAGCAGTTCTTC	CASSRGGTSGRINEQFF
TRBJ1-2	TRBV5-1	TRBD1	NA	TGCGCCAGCAGCCTGGGACAGAGTGACGGCTACACCTTC	CASSLGQSDGYTF
TRBJ2-1	TRBV7-8	NA	NA	TGTGCCAGCAGCCCTAAACTAGGCTACAATGAGCAGTTCTTC	CASSPKLGYNEQFF
TRBJ1-1	TRBV6-5	NA	NA	TGTGCCAGCAGTAACGGACAGAACACTGAAGCTTTCTTT	CASSNGQNTEAFF
TRBJ1-4	TRBV6-5	NA	NA	TGTGCCAGCAGGACCGGGGGGGCGGGTGAAAAACTGTTTTTT	CASRTGGAGEKLFF
TRBJ2-5	TRBV29-1	NA	NA	TGCAGCGTTGTGGTGAGGGAAGCCCAGTACTTC	CSVVVREAQYF
TRBJ1-2	TRBV15	TRBD1	NA	TGTGCCACCAGCAGGACAGACAGGGGCTCCTATGGCTACACCTTC	CATSRTDRGSYGYTF
TRBJ2-7	TRBV10-1	TRBD1	NA	TGCGCCAGCAGTGATAAGGGACAGGGGGCCTACGAGCAGTACTTC	CASSDKGQGAYEQYF
TRBJ2-1	TRBV18	TRBD1	NA	TGTGCCAGCTTCATCGAACCGGGACAGAGCAATGAGCAGTTCTTC	CASFIEPGQSNEQFF
TRBJ1-2	TRBV7-9	TRBD1	NA	TGTGCCAGCAGCCCAAGGACAGGGGGTAACTATGGCTACACCTTC	CASSPRTGGNYGYTF
TRBJ2-7	TRBV6-6	TRBD2	few	TGTGCCAGCAGTCCTAGGACTAGCAGTTACGAGCAGTACTTC	CASSPRTSSYEQYF
TRBJ2-7	TRBV6-5	NA	NA	TGTGCCAGCAGGGAGGGTGGGGGGTCCTACGAGCAGTACTTC	CASREGGGSYEQYF
TRBJ2-3	TRBV20-1	TRBD1	NA	TGCAGTGCTAGTAGCGCTCCGGGACAGGGGACGACAGATACGCAGTATTTT	CSASSAPGQGTTDTQYF
TRBJ1-5	TRBV18	TRBD1	NA	TGTGCCAGCTCACCAAGAATGACAGGGGGGAATCAGCCCCAGCATTTT	CASSPRMTGGNQPQHF
TRBJ1-4	TRBV4-1	NA	once	TGCGCCAGCAGCGATACCCCACAGTTCTCTAATGAAAAACTGTTTTTT	CASSDTPQFSNEKLFF
TRBJ2-5	TRBV4-2	TRBD2	NA	TGTGCCAGCAGCCAATTTACGGGAGGAGGGGAGACCCAGTACTTC	CASSQFTGGGETQYF
TRBJ1-1	TRBV19	TRBD1	once	TGTGCCAGCAATCCTTGGACAGGGAACACTGAAGCTTTCTTT	CASNPWTGNTEAFF
TRBJ1-1	TRBV19	NA	NA	TGTGCCAGTAGTTCGAGGGAATGGACTGAAGCTTTCTTT	CASSSREWTEAFF
TRBJ2-4	TRBV14	TRBD1	NA	TGTGCCAGCAGCGAGGGACAGGGGATTCGGAAAAACATTCAGTACTTC	CASSEGQGIRKNIQYF
TRBJ2-7	TRBV4-3	NA	NA	TGCGCCAGCAGCCAAGACGGGTTGGGTTCCTACGAGCAGTACTTC	CASSQDGLGSYEQYF
TRBJ2-1	TRBV12-3/TRBV12-4	NA	NA	TGTGCCAGCAGCCCTAGACAGTACAATGAGCAGTTCTTC	CASSPRQYNEQFF
TRBJ2-3	TRBV20-1	NA	once	TGCAGTGCTAGTTTTTTCCGGGAGTCGGCAGATACGCAGTATTTT	CSASFFRESADTQYF
TRBJ2-1	TRBV11-2	NA	NA	TGTGCCAGCAGCTTAGGCGTGGAGCAGTTCTTC	CASSLGVEQFF
TRBJ2-1	TRBV18	NA	NA	TGTGCCAGCTCACCATCCAGTGACAATGAGCAGTTCTTC	CASSPSSDNEQFF